Listed below are T cell receptor beta chains from one sample, sequenced in a study of T cells after yellow fever vaccination. TCRdb processed the 5' RACE reads anew with MiXCR; each CDR3 protein has one entry. The sample shows about 320,000 distinct CDR3 sequences, about 4.5% of them seen only once. The specimen was PBMCs, collected 15 days after the yellow fever booster vaccination. Receptors were obtained from a man between 18 and 29 years old who received the YFV17D yellow fever vaccine. The CDR3 runs from the conserved cysteine through the conserved F or W. The D gene is left open where the match is weak. Rows give clone size only sometimes, using once, few, many, or a class for an expanded clone.

j_call clone_size d_call v_call cdr3_aa cdr3_nt
TRBJ1-2 few NA TRBV7-3 CASSFFRRGTNYGYTF TGTGCCAGCAGCTTCTTTCGACGGGGGACTAACTATGGCTACACCTTC
TRBJ2-7 few TRBD1 TRBV2 CASSPDRANNYEQYF TGTGCCAGCAGTCCTGACAGGGCCAATAACTACGAGCAGTACTTC
TRBJ1-5 many NA TRBV28 CASSLPGGFVQPQHF TGTGCCAGCAGTTTGCCCGGGGGTTTCGTCCAGCCCCAGCATTTT
TRBJ2-7 many TRBD1 TRBV11-2 CASSSPGEGAMGEQYF TGTGCCAGCAGCTCGCCGGGCGAGGGGGCGATGGGAGAGCAGTACTTC
TRBJ1-1 NA TRBD1 TRBV5-1 CASPQGGTNTEAFF TGCGCCAGCCCACAGGGGGGTACGAACACTGAAGCTTTCTTT
TRBJ2-1 many TRBD1 TRBV6-5 CASSRQGGTDEQFF TGTGCCAGCAGCCGACAGGGGGGTACGGATGAGCAGTTCTTC
TRBJ2-1 NA TRBD2 TRBV6-2/TRBV6-3 CASSLLAGANEQFF TGTGCCAGCAGTTTATTAGCGGGGGCAAATGAGCAGTTCTTC
TRBJ1-4 few NA TRBV24-1 CATSAGSGTNEKLFF TGTGCCACCAGTGCAGGGAGCGGAACTAATGAAAAACTGTTTTTT
TRBJ1-1 many NA TRBV4-1 CASSYRGRRDTEAFF TGCGCCAGCAGCTATCGGGGCCGGCGAGACACTGAAGCTTTCTTT
TRBJ2-3 few NA TRBV2 CASSGVRDTQYF TGTGCCAGCAGTGGAGTTAGAGATACGCAGTATTTT
TRBJ2-5 many NA TRBV7-8 CASSLTSATQYF TGTGCCAGCAGCTTAACTTCGGCGACCCAGTACTTC
TRBJ1-1 few TRBD1 TRBV7-8 CASAFTTGTGGTEAFF TGTGCCAGCGCTTTCACTACCGGGACAGGGGGGACTGAAGCTTTCTTT
TRBJ2-6 few NA TRBV10-3 CAISDQGPGANVLTF TGTGCCATCAGTGACCAGGGCCCTGGGGCCAACGTCCTGACTTTC
TRBJ2-7 NA NA TRBV12-3/TRBV12-4 CASSLEGKFREQYF TGTGCCAGCAGTTTAGAGGGGAAGTTCAGGGAGCAGTACTTC
TRBJ1-1 few NA TRBV7-9 CASSSISGGFNTEAFF TGTGCCAGCAGCTCCATTTCGGGTGGCTTTAACACTGAAGCTTTCTTT
TRBJ2-5 many TRBD1 TRBV10-3 CAISDRQGARETQYF TGTGCCATCAGTGACCGACAGGGTGCGAGGGAGACCCAGTACTTC
TRBJ1-1 few NA TRBV5-4 CASSGGLMNTEAFF TGTGCCAGCAGCGGGGGACTAATGAACACTGAAGCTTTCTTT
TRBJ1-6 NA TRBD1 TRBV4-2 CASSQVAPTGVDSPLHF TGTGCCAGCAGCCAAGTCGCCCCGACAGGGGTGGATTCACCCCTCCACTTT
TRBJ2-3 NA NA TRBV6-2/TRBV6-3 CASSFWEPTDTQYF TGTGCCAGCAGTTTCTGGGAGCCGACAGATACGCAGTATTTT
TRBJ1-1 few NA TRBV7-9 CAAGQGRFSTVAFF TGTGCCGCGGGGCAGGGGAGGTTTTCTACGGTAGCTTTCTTT
TRBJ2-2 few NA TRBV7-2 CASSSSGAGPGVTGELFF TGTGCCAGCAGCTCCTCTGGGGCGGGGCCGGGGGTTACCGGGGAGCTGTTTTTT
TRBJ1-1 many NA TRBV5-1 CASSFIPADTEAFF TGCGCCAGCAGCTTTATCCCCGCCGACACTGAAGCTTTCTTT
TRBJ1-1 NA NA TRBV25-1 CASRPMTGNTEAFF TGTGCCAGCAGACCAATGACAGGGAACACTGAAGCTTTCTTT
TRBJ2-5 many TRBD2 TRBV7-2 CASSLYLADKETQYF TGTGCCAGCAGCCTATACCTAGCGGATAAAGAGACCCAGTACTTC
TRBJ1-1 few NA TRBV30 CAWTNGGGTEAFF TGTGCCTGGACGAATGGGGGGGGCACTGAAGCTTTCTTT
TRBJ2-2 NA NA TRBV5-6 CASSQVGRDTGELFF TGTGCCAGCAGCCAAGTGGGCAGGGACACCGGGGAGCTGTTTTTT
TRBJ1-1 many NA TRBV12-3/TRBV12-4 CASSLRYSGAGTEAFF TGTGCCAGCAGTTTACGTTATTCGGGGGCCGGCACTGAAGCTTTCTTT
TRBJ2-1 many TRBD1 TRBV12-3/TRBV12-4 CASTFGQAYNEQFF TGTGCCAGCACCTTCGGACAGGCCTACAATGAGCAGTTCTTC
TRBJ2-4 many NA TRBV20-1 CSASGVAKNIQYF TGCAGTGCTAGCGGGGTGGCCAAAAACATTCAGTACTTC
TRBJ2-2 few TRBD1 TRBV6-2/TRBV6-3 CATHPGQANTGELFF TGTGCCACCCACCCCGGACAGGCGAACACCGGGGAGCTGTTTTTT